The subject of this entry is one T cell receptor beta chain. CDR1 is SGHTA and CDR2 is FQGNSA in the germline V gene. Trimming cost V 5 bases and J 1 base, with 18 bases left between them. The CDR3 sequence is 16 residues long. TCRdb keeps only in-frame clones here, not all; method: immunoSEQ multiplex PCR. The sample holds over 55,000 clones; around 81% are singletons and the top ten take roughly 7.9%. This record belongs to a study of glioma-infiltrating T cells after dendritic cell vaccination. PBMC were collected before vaccination, two weeks after the third vaccination, and at progression. This chain joins TRBV7-2 and TRBJ2-7; possible D gene TRBD2, 7 bases. Sample: blood, taken before dendritic cell vaccination. The receptor was derived from a human donor with glioblastoma. The chain's CDR3 is CASSIRGGGLSYEQYF. In nucleotides, the CDR3 is TGTGCCAGCAGCATACGAGGGGGGGGCCTATCCTACGAGCAGTACTTC.